These 32 T cell receptor beta chains share one sample of origin, sequenced in a study of blood T cell repertoires in COVID-19. Assay used: immunoSEQ multiplex PCR; TCRdb lists only in-frame clones, some missing. The sample consists of about 400,000 clones, about 90% of them appearing once. Sequenced material: PBMCs or T cells enriched from blood (not recorded which). The receptors originated from a woman aged 25 to 39 who had recovered from COVID-19.

The rearrangement joins TRBV29-1 to TRBJ2-7; 11 bases are shared with TRBD2. CDR3 length: 13 residues. The germline CDR1 and CDR2 sequences are SQVTM and ANQGSEA. V lost 4 bases to trimming and J lost 3 bases; unmatched junction nucleotides: 2. This chain's CDR3 is CSVASGRNYEQYF. Here the CDR3 DNA reads TGCAGCGTTGCTAGCGGGAGGAACTACGAGCAGTACTTC.

This clone has only one observation. The chain employs TRBV11-2 and TRBJ2-7, with 7 nucleotides matching TRBD2. Germline values: CDR1 SGHAT, CDR2 FQNNGV. The CDR3 sequence is 15 residues long. The V segment lost 2 bases and the J segment 0 bases; nucleotides outside the gene matches: 4. DNA for the CDR3: TGTGCCAGCAGCTTAAGCCTAGCGGTCTCCTACGAGCAGTACTTC. Encoded protein: CASSLSLAVSYEQYF. Looking up the rest from reference TRBV11-2 and TRBJ2-7 gives the full variable domain: EAGVAQSPRYKIIEKRQSVAFWCNPISGHATLYWYQQILGQGPKLLIQFQNNGVVDDSQLPKDRFSAERLKGVDSTLKIQPAKLEDSAVYLCASSLSLAVSYEQYFGPGTRLTVT.

The chain joins TRBV5-6 to TRBJ2-4; 11 bases match TRBD2. Germline V lookup: CDR1 SGHDT, CDR2 YYEEEE. This CDR3 is built from 16 residues. J lost 8 bases, V lost 0 bases, and 7 bases had no gene match. This CDR3 reads CASSLGSGGAGYIQYF. For the CDR3, the DNA is TGTGCCAGCAGCTTGGGTAGCGGGGGGGCCGGGTACATTCAGTACTTC.

A single count supports this clone. The V gene is TRBV3-1 (or the pseudogene TRBV3-2), the J gene TRBJ2-1; 12 bases match TRBD2. The V segment lost 3 bases and the J segment 7 bases; nucleotides outside the gene matches: 7. Germline V gives CDR1 LGHDT, CDR2 YNNKEL (reference sequence). The CDR3 totals 16 residues. CDR3 residues: CASSHLTSGRRNEQFF. The CDR3 DNA is TGTGCCAGCAGCCACCTTACTAGCGGGAGGCGTAATGAGCAGTTCTTC.

The rearrangement uses TRBV15 and TRBJ2-1; 8 bases match TRBD1. Germline V CDR1 and CDR2: LNHNV, YYDKDF (reference sequence). This CDR3 region has 15 residues. After removal of 5 bases from V and 4 bases from J, the junction contained 7 bases not matched to a gene. The CDR3 region has the DNA TGTGCCACCAGCTTCGGGACAGGAGTTTACAATGAGCAGTTCTTC. Protein: CATSFGTGVYNEQFF.

The chain joins TRBV27 to TRBJ2-7; the D gene is possibly TRBD1 (5 bases). CDR1 is MNHEY and CDR2 is SMNVEV in the germline V gene (reference sequence). V was shortened by 2 bases and J by 3 bases, with 11 bases between the two germline ends. This CDR3 is 14 amino acids long. CDR3 DNA sequence: TGTGCCAGCAGTTTAGTAGGGGTCAACTACGAGCAGTACTTC. Translated: CASSLVGVNYEQYF.

This clone has just a few counts. The V gene is TRBV25-1, the J gene TRBJ1-3, with 7 bases identical to TRBD1. CDR3 length equals 14 residues. Germline V CDR1 and CDR2: MGHDK, SYGVNS. This CDR3 is CASRDSFSGNTIYF. CDR3 coding DNA: TGTGCTAGCCGGGACAGCTTCTCTGGAAACACCATATATTTT.

The genes are TRBV7-9 and TRBJ2-2; D unclear. CDR3 length: 13 amino acids. V dropped 1 base and J dropped 5 bases, with 5 bases sitting between them. Germline loops: CDR1 SEHNR, CDR2 FQNEAQ (reference sequence). DNA of the CDR3: TGTGCCAGCAGCTTAGAACAGACCGGGGAGCTGTTTTTT. This gives the protein CASSLEQTGELFF.

The chain has TRBV4-1 and TRBJ2-7; 7 bases match TRBD1. This CDR3 contains 15 residues. J was trimmed by 2 bases and V by 5 bases; bases with no gene match: 9. Per the germline V gene, CDR1 is MGHRA and CDR2 is YSYEKL. The CDR3 region has the DNA TGCGCCAGCAGCGCCCGACAGGGTCATCCCTACGAGCAGTACTTC. Translating it yields CASSARQGHPYEQYF.

The chain has TRBV6-6 and TRBJ2-3; a possible D gene is TRBD2 (6 bases). This CDR3 region has 16 residues. The V gene's germline CDR1 is MNHNY and CDR2 SVGAGI (reference sequence). The germline V and J ends were trimmed by 6 bases and 0 bases, with 16 bases remaining between them. The CDR3 bases are TGTGCCAGCAGCCCGAATAGCGGTAAAAGCACAGATACGCAGTATTTT. Protein sequence: CASSPNSGKSTDTQYF.

The chain carries TRBV19 and TRBJ1-5; D is perhaps TRBD1 (6 bases). Germline V gene sequence: CDR1 LNHDA, CDR2 SQIVND (reference sequence). With 5 bases removed from V and 4 bases from J, the gap between germline ends came to 21 bases. The CDR3 contains 17 residues. The CDR3 is CASSYGTGSGGNQPQHF. The CDR3 DNA reads TGTGCCAGTAGTTACGGTACAGGGTCCGGAGGAAATCAGCCCCAGCATTTT.

The V call is TRBV19, the J call TRBJ2-1, with TRBD2 identical over 9 bases. J lost 4 bases, V lost 6 bases, and 10 bases had no gene match. In germline, CDR1 is LNHDA, CDR2 SQIVND (reference sequence). The CDR3 runs 16 residues. The CDR3 DNA reads as TGTGCCAGTAGATATCACGGGACTAGCAGTTACAATGAGCAGTTCTTC. It yields the protein CASRYHGTSSYNEQFF.

The genes are TRBV25-1 and TRBJ1-6, with TRBD1 matching 9 bases. V was clipped by 9 bases and J by 10 bases; unmatched bases: 7. The CDR3 sequence is 13 residues long. Germline V gives CDR1 MGHDK, CDR2 SYGVNS. The CDR3 loop reads CASTGTGSSPLHF. CDR3 in DNA: TGTGCCAGTACCGGGACAGGGAGCTCACCCCTCCACTTT.

The V call is TRBV29-1, the J call TRBJ2-2; 10 bases align to TRBD1. V shed 7 bases and J 2 bases; nucleotides not matched to a gene: 4. There are 14 residues in the CDR3. CDR1 SQVTM and CDR2 ANQGSEA come from the germline V gene. For the CDR3, the DNA is TGCAGCGCTGACAGGGGGCTTAACACCGGGGAGCTGTTTTTT. This encodes CSADRGLNTGELFF.

About this clone itself: The final CDR3 position lacks the conserved phenylalanine or tryptophan, pointing to a likely read error. Because the CDR3's place on the DNA is in doubt, the DNA is left out and the CDR3 is given as listed by TCRdb. The rearrangement links TRBV4-1 to TRBJ2-3; TRBD1 reflects the table's D call only, with no check against the DNA. CDR1 and CDR2 (germline): MGHRA, YSYEKL. The CDR3 length equals 15 residues, ends included. The CDR3 is CASSQVRGLLSTSRV.

The rearrangement uses TRBV7-6 and TRBJ2-1, with TRBD2 matching 9 bases. Germline values: CDR1 SGHVS, CDR2 FNYEAQ. The CDR3 has 15 residues. V lost 5 bases, J lost 4 bases, and 6 bases stayed unmatched. The CDR3 sequence is CASSRSGGTYNEQFF. In DNA form, the CDR3 reads TGTGCCAGCAGCCGAAGCGGGGGGACTTACAATGAGCAGTTCTTC.

This clone showed up just a few times. J is TRBJ2-3 and V is TRBV30, with TRBD2 identical over 10 bases. The CDR3 runs 18 residues. Germline CDR1 GTSNPN, CDR2 SVGIG (reference sequence). Trimming removed 0 bases from V and 0 bases from J; junction bases left unmatched: 9. DNA for the CDR3: TGTGCCTGGAGTGTTGGGGGACTAGCGATTTCTAGCACAGATACGCAGTATTTT. This gives the protein CAWSVGGLAISSTDTQYF.

This sequence joins TRBV28 and TRBJ2-7; D is possibly TRBD2 (7 bases). The CDR3 totals 15 residues. The V end lost 7 bases, the J end lost 0 bases, and 16 bases lay between the germline ends. CDR1 is MDHEN, CDR2 SYDVKM, per germline. The DNA of the CDR3 is TGTGCCAGCACCGCGGGGGCAGGGATCTCCTACGAGCAGTACTTC. It specifies CASTAGAGISYEQYF.

The V gene is TRBV5-1, the J gene TRBJ1-1; the D gene is possibly TRBD1 (5 bases). CDR3 length equals 16 residues. From germline, CDR1 is SGHRS and CDR2 YFSETQ. The V gene lost 4 bases and the J gene lost 4 bases, with 20 bases spanning the gap. CDR3 DNA: TGCGCCAGCAGCCTTCTACCCGGCCCCGGGGGCACTGAAGCTTTCTTT. Its translation: CASSLLPGPGGTEAFF. Looking up the rest from reference TRBV5-1 and TRBJ1-1 gives the full variable domain: KAGVTQTPRYLIKTRGQQVTLSCSPISGHRSVSWYQQTPGQGLQFLFEYFSETQRNKGNFPGRFSGRQFSNSRSEMNVSTLELGDSALYLCASSLLPGPGGTEAFFGQGTRLTVV.

This clone occurred once. The chain has TRBV2 and TRBJ1-4; perhaps TRBD1 as D (5 bases). Germline CDR1 reads SNHLY; CDR2 reads FYNNEI. V lost 5 bases, J lost 5 bases, and 12 bases lay in between. The CDR3 totals 14 residues. The CDR3 bases are TGTGCCAGCAGTTTGTCAGGGTTGAATGAAAAACTGTTTTTT. Its translation: CASSLSGLNEKLFF. The full variable domain, completed using reference TRBV2 and TRBJ1-4, is EPEVTQTPSHQVTQMGQEVILRCVPISNHLYFYWYRQILGQKVEFLVSFYNNEISEKSEIFDDQFSVERPDGSNFTLKIRSTKLEDSAMYFCASSLSGLNEKLFFGSGTQLSVL.

This clone was recorded once. This chain links TRBV7-2 with TRBJ2-1; the match to TRBD1 covers 8 bases. The CDR3 runs 15 residues. Germline CDR1 reads SGHTA; CDR2 reads FQGNSA. V lost 4 bases, J lost 2 bases, and 4 bases stayed unmatched. Here the CDR3 reads CASSSDRGTYNEQFF. DNA of the CDR3: TGTGCCAGCAGCTCCGACAGGGGCACCTACAATGAGCAGTTCTTC.

The genes are TRBV28 and TRBJ1-2; D might be TRBD1 (6 bases). Germline lookup yields CDR1 MDHEN and CDR2 SYDVKM. Trimming took 5 bases from V and 2 from J, leaving 15 bases between them. The CDR3 length is 15 residues. The CDR3 sequence: CASSDQGLGNYGYTF. In DNA, the CDR3 is TGTGCCAGCAGTGACCAGGGGCTGGGGAACTATGGCTACACCTTC.

CDR3 sequence reads: CASSFRGTIYF. The CDR3 DNA is TGTGCCAGCAGTTTTAGGGGCACCATATATTTT. V is TRBV7-9 and J is TRBJ1-3, with D maybe TRBD1 (5 bases). The CDR3 sequence is 11 residues long. Germline CDR1 SEHNR, CDR2 FQNEAQ (reference sequence). The V gene lost 6 bases and the J gene lost 9 bases, with 9 bases spanning the gap. The whole variable domain, filled in from reference TRBV7-9 and TRBJ1-3, reads DTGVSQNPRHKITKRGQNVTFRCDPISEHNRLYWYRQTLGQGPEFLTYFQNEAQLEKSRLLSDRFSAERPKGSFSTLEIQRTEQGDSAMYLCASSFRGTIYFGEGSWLTVV.

CDR3: CASSPTGTKNIQYF. The DNA for the CDR3 is TGTGCCAGCAGTCCTACAGGGACCAAAAACATTCAGTACTTC. V is TRBV6-5 and J is TRBJ2-4, with a weak D call TRBD1 (6 bases). The CDR3 is 14 amino acids. V dropped 5 bases and J dropped 2 bases, with 10 bases sitting between them. Germline CDR1 reads MNHEY; CDR2 reads SVGAGI.

The J gene is TRBJ2-1, the V gene TRBV5-1; D perhaps matches TRBD2 (6 bases). This CDR3 has 15 amino acids. With 4 bases removed from V and 5 bases from J, the gap between germline ends came to 16 bases. Looked up from germline, CDR1 is SGHRS and CDR2 is YFSETQ. The CDR3 sequence: CASSGPRDFNNEQFF. CDR3 in DNA: TGCGCCAGCAGCGGCCCTCGGGACTTTAACAATGAGCAGTTCTTC.

V gene TRBV18 combines with J gene TRBJ1-1; 8 bases match TRBD1. The V and J ends lost 3 bases and 0 bases, in that order; junction bases with no gene match: 6. Germline lookup yields CDR1 KGHSH and CDR2 LQKENI. The CDR3 contains 16 residues. The DNA for the CDR3 is TGTGCCAGCTCACCCACAGGGGGAGTCATGAACACTGAAGCTTTCTTT. Its protein product is CASSPTGGVMNTEAFF.

This clone has a single count. The chain is built from TRBV7-8 and TRBJ2-1, with TRBD2 identical over 12 bases. V was pared by 5 bases and J by 7 bases, with 3 bases of the junction left unmatched. The CDR3 loop spans 14 amino acids. Germline V gene data show CDR1 as SGHVS and CDR2 as FQNEAQ. Here the CDR3 DNA reads TGTGCCAGCAGCCCTAGCGGGGGGGCTAATGAGCAGTTCTTC. Encoded protein: CASSPSGGANEQFF.

This chain uses TRBV24-1 with TRBJ1-2; no clear D. CDR3 length: 13 amino acids. Germline lookup yields CDR1 KGHDR and CDR2 SFDVKD. The ends were cut back, 5 bases at V and 2 bases at J, with 8 bases in the middle. CDR3 DNA sequence: TGTGCCACCAGTGCCGGGAGCAACTATGGCTACACCTTC. This gives the protein CATSAGSNYGYTF.

The chain uses TRBV18 and TRBJ2-7; TRBD1 matches at 7 bases. V lost 0 bases and J lost 2; bases outside the gene matches: 7. Germline CDR1 is KGHSH and CDR2 is LQKENI. The CDR3 sequence is 16 residues long. The CDR3 DNA reads as TGTGCCAGCTCACCACCGAAACAGGGGTTCACCTACGAGCAGTACTTC. It translates to CASSPPKQGFTYEQYF.

The chain recombines TRBV2 with TRBJ1-2; maybe TRBD1 (5 bases). The V gene lost 4 bases and the J gene lost 4 bases, with 10 bases spanning the gap. Germline CDR1 is SNHLY and CDR2 is FYNNEI. The CDR3 sequence is 13 residues long. The CDR3 DNA follows: TGTGCCAGCAGTGGGAGGGGTGGCTATGGCTACACCTTC. Amino acid sequence: CASSGRGGYGYTF.

The V gene is TRBV7-2, the J gene TRBJ2-5; D may be TRBD2 (5 bases). Germline CDR1 SGHTA, CDR2 FQGNSA. V was pared by 6 bases and J by 5 bases, with 13 bases between. The CDR3 totals 13 residues. DNA for the CDR3: TGTGCCAGCAGACCTTCTAGAGGGGAGACCCAGTACTTC. Translating gives CASRPSRGETQYF.

This clone was counted a few times. V and J are TRBV5-1 and TRBJ2-2; D might be TRBD1 (6 bases). The CDR3 extends over 13 amino acids. Trimming shortened V by 3 bases and J by 7 bases, and 10 bases separated the two germline ends. Germline CDR1 and CDR2: SGHRS and YFSETQ. The CDR3 bases are TGCGCCAGCAGCTGGGGGACATACGGGGAGCTGTTTTTT. This translates into CASSWGTYGELFF.